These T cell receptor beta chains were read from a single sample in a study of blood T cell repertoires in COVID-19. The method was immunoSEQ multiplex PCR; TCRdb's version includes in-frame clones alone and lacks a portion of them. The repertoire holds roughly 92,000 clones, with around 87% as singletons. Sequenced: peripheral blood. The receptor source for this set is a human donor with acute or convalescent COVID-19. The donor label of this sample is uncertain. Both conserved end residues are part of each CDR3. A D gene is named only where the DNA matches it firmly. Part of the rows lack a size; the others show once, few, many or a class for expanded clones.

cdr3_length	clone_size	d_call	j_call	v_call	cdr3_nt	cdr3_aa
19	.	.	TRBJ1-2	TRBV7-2	TGTGCCAGCAGCTTATTCGGCGGTCAATGGACAACTTCTAACTATGGCTACACCTTC	CASSLFGGQWTTSNYGYTF
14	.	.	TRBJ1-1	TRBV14	TGTGCCAGCAGCCGCGTCGGATCAGGCACTGAAGCTTTCTTT	CASSRVGSGTEAFF
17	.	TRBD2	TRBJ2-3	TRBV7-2	TGTGCCAGCAGCTTATTGGGGACTAGCGGGTTAGCAGATACGCAGTATTTT	CASSLLGTSGLADTQYF
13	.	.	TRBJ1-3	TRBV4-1	TGCGCCAGCAGCCAAGAACCCCTAGACACCATATATTTT	CASSQEPLDTIYF
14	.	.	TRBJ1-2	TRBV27	TGTGCCAGCAGTTTATCTTCAGGGGCCAATGGCTACACCTTC	CASSLSSGANGYTF
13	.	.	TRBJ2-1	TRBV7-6	TGTGCCAGCAGCTACACCGGGTCCCGTGAGCAGTTCTTC	CASSYTGSREQFF
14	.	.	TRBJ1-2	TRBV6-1	TGTGCCAGCAGTGAAGCGATGGGAGGCTATGGCTACACCTTC	CASSEAMGGYGYTF
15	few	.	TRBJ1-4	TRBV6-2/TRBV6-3	TGTGCCAGCAGTTACCTCGGGGGATGGGGCGAAAAACTGTTTTTT	CASSYLGGWGEKLFF
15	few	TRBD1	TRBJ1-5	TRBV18	TGTGCCAGCTCACCAAGGGGGCCTCCCAATCAGCCCCAGCATTTT	CASSPRGPPNQPQHF
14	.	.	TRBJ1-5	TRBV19	TGTGCCAGTAGTGGGTATACAGGGAATCAGCCCCAGCATTTT	CASSGYTGNQPQHF
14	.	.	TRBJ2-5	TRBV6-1	TGTGCCAGCAGTGAAGCGGGCAGCCAAGAGACCCAGTACTTC	CASSEAGSQETQYF
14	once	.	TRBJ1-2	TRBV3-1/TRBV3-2	TGTGCCAGCAGCCAACAACAATTTAACTATGGCTACACCTTC	CASSQQQFNYGYTF
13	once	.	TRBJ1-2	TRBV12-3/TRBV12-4	TGTGCCAGCAGCGTGAGACTGATTTATGGCTACACCTTC	CASSVRLIYGYTF
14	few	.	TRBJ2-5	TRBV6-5	TGTGCCAGCAGTAGGGGACACTCCCAAGAGACCCAGTACTTC	CASSRGHSQETQYF
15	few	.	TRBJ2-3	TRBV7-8	TGTGCCAGCAGCCGCTGGGGGGGGCACACAGATACGCAGTATTTT	CASSRWGGHTDTQYF
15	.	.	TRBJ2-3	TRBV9	TGTGCCAGCGCCCCATTTGGGGGGATCACAGATACGCAGTATTTT	CASAPFGGITDTQYF
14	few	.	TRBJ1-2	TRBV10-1	TGCGCCAGCAGTGAGTCAACCGTAATGAGCGGCTACACCTTC	CASSESTVMSGYTF
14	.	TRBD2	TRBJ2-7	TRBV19	TGTGCCAGTAGTATCGGGAGGCAGGCCTACGAGCAGTACTTC	CASSIGRQAYEQYF
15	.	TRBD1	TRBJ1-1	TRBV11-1	TGTGCCAGCAGCTTTTCCGGGACAGGGTACGGTGAAGCTTTCTTT	CASSFSGTGYGEAFF
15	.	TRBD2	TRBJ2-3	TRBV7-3	TGTGCCAGCAGCCGACTAGCGTCTAGCACAGATACGCAGTATTTT	CASSRLASSTDTQYF
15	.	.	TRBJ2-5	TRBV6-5	TGTGCCAGCAGTTACTTGGCCACTAAGGAAGAGACCCAGTACTTC	CASSYLATKEETQYF
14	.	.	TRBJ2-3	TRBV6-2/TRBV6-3	TGTGCCAGCAGTTATCCCGATCCGGCAGATACGCAGTATTTT	CASSYPDPADTQYF
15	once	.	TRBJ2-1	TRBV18	TGTGCCAGCTCACCACGGGGGGACGCCTACAATGAGCAGTTCTTC	CASSPRGDAYNEQFF
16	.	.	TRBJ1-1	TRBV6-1	TGTGCCAGCAGTGAACCCCACGGCAGGGTGAGGACTGAAGCTTTCTTT	CASSEPHGRVRTEAFF
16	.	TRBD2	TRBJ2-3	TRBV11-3	TGTGCCAGCAGCTCCCCCGTGACCCTAGCGGGGGATACGCAGTATTTT	CASSSPVTLAGDTQYF
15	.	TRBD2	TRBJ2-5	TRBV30	TGTGCCTGGAGATTGCGGGGGGCTTGGATGGAGACCCAGTACTTC	CAWRLRGAWMETQYF
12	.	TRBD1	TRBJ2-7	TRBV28	TGTGCCAGCAAAGGGACAGGCTACGAGCAGTACTTC	CASKGTGYEQYF
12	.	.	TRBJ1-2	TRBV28	TGTGCCAGCAGTTTACAGGGGACTGGCTACACCTTC	CASSLQGTGYTF
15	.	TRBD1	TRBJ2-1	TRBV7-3	TGTGCCAGCAGTCCTCAGGGGGTGAGGTTCAATGAGCAGTTCTTC	CASSPQGVRFNEQFF
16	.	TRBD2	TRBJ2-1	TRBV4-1	TGCGCCAGCAGCCAAGTTGGTCCTAGCGGACTCAATGAGCAGTTCTTC	CASSQVGPSGLNEQFF
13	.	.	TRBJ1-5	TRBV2	TGTGCCAGCACAGGGCCGAATAGTCAGCCCCAGCATTTT	CASTGPNSQPQHF
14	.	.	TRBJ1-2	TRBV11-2	TGTGCCAGCAGCTTAGGGCGGACTGTCTATGGCTACACCTTC	CASSLGRTVYGYTF
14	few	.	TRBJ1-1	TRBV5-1	TGCGCCAGCAGCCTGGGGAGCTGGGACACTGAAGCTTTCTTT	CASSLGSWDTEAFF
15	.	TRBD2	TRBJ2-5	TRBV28	TGTGCCAGCAATGGACTAGCGGGGGTTTCGGAGACCCAGTACTTC	CASNGLAGVSETQYF
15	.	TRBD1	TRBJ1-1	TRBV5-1	TGCGCCAGCAGCTTGGCCAACAGGGGGTCCACTGAAGCTTTCTTT	CASSLANRGSTEAFF
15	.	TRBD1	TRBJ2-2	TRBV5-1	TGCGCCAGCCGGGACAGTGGAGGGAACACCGGGGAGCTGTTTTTT	CASRDSGGNTGELFF
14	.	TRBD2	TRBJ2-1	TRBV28	TGTGCCAGCAGTTTATCGGGTGGGAGGGATGAGCAGTTCTTC	CASSLSGGRDEQFF
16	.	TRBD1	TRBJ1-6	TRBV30	TGTGCCTGGAGTCTTATTTGGACAGGGAGTAATTCACCCCTCCACTTT	CAWSLIWTGSNSPLHF
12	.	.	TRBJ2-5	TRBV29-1	TGCAGCGTTCCCCGAGGCCAAGAGACCCAGTACTTC	CSVPRGQETQYF
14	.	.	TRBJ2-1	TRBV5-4	TGTGCCAGCAGCCCCTGGACGGCTTCGGGAGAGCAGTTCTTC	CASSPWTASGEQFF
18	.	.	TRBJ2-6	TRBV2	TGTGCCAGCAGAGTCCTAGACAGGACTCGCTCTGGGGCCAACGTCCTGACTTTC	CASRVLDRTRSGANVLTF
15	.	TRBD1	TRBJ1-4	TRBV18	TGTGCCAGCTCACCACCGAATGACAGGGATGAAAAACTGTTTTTT	CASSPPNDRDEKLFF
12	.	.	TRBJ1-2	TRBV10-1	TGCGCCGTATCGGAGGGGCACTATGGCTACACCTTC	CAVSEGHYGYTF
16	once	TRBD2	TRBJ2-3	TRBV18	TGTGCCAGCTCACCAGGACTAGCGGGGAGCACAGATACGCAGTATTTT	CASSPGLAGSTDTQYF
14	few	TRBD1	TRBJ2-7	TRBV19	TGTGCCAGTAGTTACTCGGACAGGGTGGGCGAGCAGTACTTC	CASSYSDRVGEQYF
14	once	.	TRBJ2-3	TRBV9	TGTGCCAGCAGCGTAGACCCTAGGTCCGATACGCAGTATTTT	CASSVDPRSDTQYF
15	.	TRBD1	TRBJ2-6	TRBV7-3	TGTGCCAGCAGCTTAGGGACAGCTGGGGCCAACGTCCTGACTTTC	CASSLGTAGANVLTF
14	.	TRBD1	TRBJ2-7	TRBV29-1	TGCAGCGTTGCCGGACAGGGAATTGGCTACGAGCAGTACTTC	CSVAGQGIGYEQYF
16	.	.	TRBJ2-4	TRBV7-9	TGTGCCAGCAGCTTAGCGGCTACGGGGGATAAAAACATTCAGTACTTC	CASSLAATGDKNIQYF
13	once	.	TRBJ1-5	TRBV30	TGTGCCTGGAGTATGAACGGGAATCAGCCCCAGCATTTT	CAWSMNGNQPQHF
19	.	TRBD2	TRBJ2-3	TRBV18	TGTGCCAGCTCACCTCCCCCTATTAGGCGGGGGATTAGCACAGATACGCAGTATTTT	CASSPPPIRRGISTDTQYF
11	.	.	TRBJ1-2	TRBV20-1	TGCAGTGCTAGAGAGACAGGACACTACACCTTC	CSARETGHYTF
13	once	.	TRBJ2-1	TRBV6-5	TGTGCCAGCAGGACTAGTGTGGGCAATGAGCAGTTCTTC	CASRTSVGNEQFF